This TCR beta chain emerged from a study of shared clonotypes between healthy human individuals. General study findings and limits: Depth of sequencing was expected to influence donor clonotype sharing.

As regards this clone: Its target is unknown.

CD4+ cells yielded CD45RA+ naive and CD45RA-negative memory subsets. Data came from immunoSEQ multiplex PCR; TCRdb stores just in-frame clones and leaves some out. The sample contains around 940,000 clones, 76% of which appear only once. Germline-derived CDR1 and CDR2 are SGHRS and YFSETQ. CDR3 length: 19 amino acids. Trimming took 3 bases from V and 0 from J; bases not matched to a gene: 12. Material for sequencing was memory CD4+ T cells sorted from blood. Subset here: CD45RA-negative fraction. The TCR comes from a man between 18 and 29 years old in good health. The chain recombines TRBV5-1 with TRBJ2-7; 13 nucleotides align to TRBD2. CDR3 coding DNA: TGCGCCAGCAGCTCCTGTCCCGGGACTAGCGGGGCCAGCTCCTACGAGCAGTACTTC. It encodes CASSSCPGTSGASSYEQYF.